The present T cell receptor (beta chain) was sequenced within a study of cytomegalovirus exposure and HLA in healthy donors. Study-wide results and limits: TCR beta sequences reportedly predicted the HLA-A and HLA-B alleles of most subjects accurately. As was reported, the classifier diagnosed cytomegalovirus status with high specificity and sensitivity.

This cohort consisted of healthy bone marrow donors. Concerning this clone: Its antigen is undetermined.

The CDR3 totals 14 residues. Unmatched junction bases numbered 5, after V lost 6 bases and J lost 6 bases. From germline, CDR1 is MDHEN and CDR2 SYDVKM. PCR used 60 Vbeta primers and 13 Jbeta primers. Original handling: In a later analysis, tens of millions of unique TCR beta chains included roughly 11 million shared by two or more donors. Method: immunoSEQ multiplex PCR; TCRdb's copy keeps in-frame clones and lacks some. The V and J calls and the clone size are those of that table, but D and trimming were determined from the DNA. The sample holds 55,000 to 70,000 clones. The sequenced sample consisted of PBMCs. J is TRBJ2-2 and V is TRBV28, with 9 bases matching TRBD1. The receptor's source is a female donor in good health and CMV-seropositive. This CDR3 is CASSLTGGAGELFF. As DNA, the CDR3 is TGTGCCAGCAGCCTGACAGGGGGGGCCGGGGAGCTGTTTTTT.